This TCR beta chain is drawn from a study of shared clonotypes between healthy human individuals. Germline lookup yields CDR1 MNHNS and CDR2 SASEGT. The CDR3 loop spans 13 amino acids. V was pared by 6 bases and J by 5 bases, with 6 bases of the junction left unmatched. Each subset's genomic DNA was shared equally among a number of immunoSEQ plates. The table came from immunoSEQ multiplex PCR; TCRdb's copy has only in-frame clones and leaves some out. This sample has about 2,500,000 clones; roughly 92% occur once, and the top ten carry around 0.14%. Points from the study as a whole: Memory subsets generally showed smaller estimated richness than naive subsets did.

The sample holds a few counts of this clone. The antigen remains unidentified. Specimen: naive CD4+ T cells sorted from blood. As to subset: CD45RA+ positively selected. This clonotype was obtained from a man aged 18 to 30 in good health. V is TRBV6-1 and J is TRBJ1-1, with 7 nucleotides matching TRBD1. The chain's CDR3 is CASSPGQTTEAFF. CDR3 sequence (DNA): TGTGCCAGCAGCCCGGGACAGACAACTGAAGCTTTCTTT.